Each of the 25 T cell receptor beta chains below was sequenced from the same sample in a study of blood T cell repertoires in COVID-19. This table comes from immunoSEQ multiplex PCR, and its TCRdb copy is limited to in-frame clones, with some not included. The table includes roughly 190,000 clones, 80% to 90% detected once. Sequencing was carried out using peripheral blood. These receptor sequences come from an older woman with active or convalescent COVID-19.

The chain links TRBV7-7 to TRBJ2-2; 7 bases agree with TRBD1. The CDR3 contains 16 residues. With V trimmed by 5 bases and J by 5 bases, 11 bases remained unmatched. CDR1 SSHAT and CDR2 FNYEAQ come from the germline V gene (reference sequence). The CDR3 loop reads CASSRTQGGMTGELFF. The DNA for the CDR3 is TGTGCCAGCAGCCGGACCCAAGGGGGCATGACCGGGGAGCTGTTTTTT.

The chain has TRBV14 and TRBJ1-3; D ambiguous. Germline V gives CDR1 SGHDN, CDR2 FVKESK. The CDR3 consists of 13 residues. V lost 4 bases to trimming and J lost 0 bases, with 4 bases between them. The CDR3 protein is CASSRPSGNTIYF. The CDR3 bases are TGTGCCAGCAGCCGGCCCTCTGGAAACACCATATATTTT.

This chain uses TRBV6-2 or TRBV6-3 with TRBJ1-3; D call uncertain. Germline V lookup: CDR1 MNHEY, CDR2 SVGEGT. Deletions cut 5 bases from V and 1 base from J, with 12 bases between. The CDR3 length is 15 residues. The CDR3 DNA follows: TGTGCCAGCAGTCCACTGAGGGTATCTGGAAACACCATATATTTT. This gives the protein CASSPLRVSGNTIYF.

The chain joins TRBV28 to TRBJ1-1; 9 nucleotides match TRBD1. CDR1 and CDR2 from the germline V gene are MDHEN and SYDVKM. The J segment lost 1 base and the V segment lost 5 bases, leaving 8 bases of the junction unmatched. The CDR3 covers 16 residues. As DNA, the CDR3 is TGTGCCAGCAGTGGTGCCGTGGGACAGGGGAACACTGAAGCTTTCTTT. Translation gives CASSGAVGQGNTEAFF.

The genes are TRBV7-9 and TRBJ2-1; D not certain. Trimming removed 1 base from V and 5 bases from J, with 12 bases in between. Germline lookup yields CDR1 SEHNR and CDR2 FQNEAQ (reference sequence). The CDR3 sequence is 15 residues long. The CDR3 protein is CASSLVTAAHNEQFF. CDR3 bases: TGTGCCAGCAGCTTAGTAACAGCAGCCCACAATGAGCAGTTCTTC.

The V call is TRBV27, the J call TRBJ2-5; D not resolved. This CDR3 is 12 amino acids long. Per the germline V gene, CDR1 is MNHEY and CDR2 is SMNVEV (reference sequence). Trimming cost V 8 bases and J 5 bases, with 12 bases left between them. CDR3 sequence: CASPRSVETQYF. The CDR3 region has the DNA TGTGCCAGCCCTAGAAGTGTTGAGACCCAGTACTTC.

The genes are TRBV11-2 and TRBJ1-3; the D is unclear. This CDR3 comprises 12 residues. Germline-derived CDR1 and CDR2 are SGHAT and FQNNGV. The CDR3 reads CASGSSGNTIYF. The CDR3 DNA is TGTGCGTCGGGGAGCTCTGGAAACACCATATATTTT.

The J gene is TRBJ2-1, the V gene TRBV7-8; maybe TRBD2 (6 bases). The V and J ends lost 4 bases and 6 bases respectively, with 16 bases between them. Germline V gives CDR1 SGHVS, CDR2 FQNEAQ. The CDR3 spans 15 residues. The CDR3: CASSSFSGGGNEQFF. The CDR3 nucleotides read TGTGCCAGCAGCTCCTTTAGCGGAGGTGGCAATGAGCAGTTCTTC.

The chain joins TRBV2 to TRBJ1-6, with 8 bases fitting TRBD1. V lost 7 bases and J lost 5; bases outside the gene matches: 7. The CDR3 has 15 amino acids. CDR1 and CDR2 (germline): SNHLY, FYNNEI. Here the CDR3 DNA reads TGTGCCAGCAACGTACAGGGGGGGAATAATTCACCCCTCCACTTT. Protein sequence: CASNVQGGNNSPLHF.

J is TRBJ2-1 and V is TRBV4-1, with D possibly being TRBD2 (6 bases). Trimming took 0 bases from V and 8 from J, leaving 14 bases between them. The CDR3 totals 15 residues. CDR1 is MGHRA, CDR2 YSYEKL, per germline. CDR3 DNA sequence: TGCGCCAGCAGCCAAGAACGGCGGAGGGAGGATGAGCAGTTCTTC. Translated: CASSQERRREDEQFF.

This sequence joins TRBV12-3 or TRBV12-4 and TRBJ1-2, with no clear D. V was shortened by 7 bases and J by 1 base, with 4 bases between the two germline ends. The CDR3 has 11 amino acids. CDR3 residues: CASTLNYGYTF. The CDR3, as DNA: TGTGCCAGCACCCTTAACTATGGCTACACCTTC.

The chain uses TRBV28 and TRBJ1-1; possibly TRBD1 for D (6 bases). The CDR3 is made up of 14 amino acids. Trimming left V 10 bases short and J 4 bases short, with 19 bases between. Germline CDR1 is MDHEN and CDR2 is SYDVKM. CDR3 sequence: CATYRGGVGTEAFF. CDR3 in DNA: TGTGCCACCTATAGGGGGGGCGTGGGCACTGAAGCTTTCTTT.

This chain connects TRBV24-1 to TRBJ2-5; 9 positions agree with TRBD1. There are 15 residues in the CDR3. V lost 4 bases and J lost 5; bases outside the gene matches: 7. CDR1 is KGHDR and CDR2 is SFDVKD in the germline V gene. The DNA for the CDR3 is TGTGCCACCAGTGACCCCGCCGGGACAGGGGAGACCCAGTACTTC. Amino acids: CATSDPAGTGETQYF.

V and J are TRBV3-1 (or the pseudogene TRBV3-2) and TRBJ2-7; 8 nucleotides match TRBD1. Losses at the gene ends were 1 base for V and 4 bases for J; bases not matched to a gene: 9. The length of the CDR3 is 16 residues. In germline, CDR1 is LGHDT, CDR2 YNNKEL (reference sequence). The CDR3 sequence: CASSQARGTGRYEQYF. In DNA, the CDR3 is TGTGCCAGCAGCCAAGCAAGGGGGACAGGACGATACGAGCAGTACTTC.

The chain carries TRBV20-1 and TRBJ2-7; D is perhaps TRBD2 (5 bases). The CDR3 consists of 13 residues. Germline assignment: CDR1 DFQATT and CDR2 SNEGSKA (reference sequence). Trimming took 3 bases from V and 5 from J, leaving 14 bases between them. CDR3 DNA: TGCAGTGCTAGTAACCCTAGCTTCCACGAGCAGTACTTC. Its protein is CSASNPSFHEQYF.

The rearrangement uses TRBV7-2 and TRBJ2-3; TRBD2 matches at 11 bases. The germline CDR1 and CDR2 sequences are SGHTA and FQGNSA. CDR3 length: 18 residues. Trimming at V came to 5 bases and at J to 4 bases, leaving 14 bases not matched to a gene. DNA of the CDR3: TGTGCCAGCAGCCCGACCCTTCTAGCGGGAGGTGGGGCAGATACGCAGTATTTT. Translating it yields CASSPTLLAGGGADTQYF. The variable domain in full, with the rest retrieved from reference TRBV7-2 and TRBJ2-3, is GAGVSQSPSNKVTEKGKDVELRCDPISGHTALYWYRQSLGQGLEFLIYFQGNSAPDKSGLPSDRFSAERTGGSVSTLTIQRTQQEDSAVYLCASSPTLLAGGGADTQYFGPGTRLTVL.

The J gene is TRBJ2-1, the V gene TRBV9, with D possibly being TRBD1 (7 bases). The CDR3 spans 18 residues. Deletions cut 0 bases from V and 4 bases from J, with 20 bases between. From germline, CDR1 is SGDLS and CDR2 YYNGEE. DNA for the CDR3: TGTGCCAGCAGCGTAGCTGGGGGGTGGGACAGAAGGTACAATGAGCAGTTCTTC. Amino acid sequence: CASSVAGGWDRRYNEQFF.

The chain carries TRBV4-2 and TRBJ2-3; 9 bases fit TRBD2. This CDR3 has 17 residues. The germline CDR1 and CDR2 sequences are LGHNA and YNFKEQ. V lost 1 base and J lost 2; bases outside the gene matches: 7. CDR3 in DNA: TGTGCCAGCAGCCAAGTTTGGGGCGGGAGGGACACAGATACGCAGTATTTT. Its translation: CASSQVWGGRDTDTQYF.

This clone was detected only once. Other DNA sequences of this sample code for an identical CDR3. J is TRBJ2-7 and V is TRBV4-1; D is undetermined. V lost 0 bases to trimming and J lost 4 bases, with 13 bases between them. CDR3 length: 15 amino acids. Germline CDR1 reads MGHRA; CDR2 reads YSYEKL. The CDR3 coding sequence is TGCGCCAGCAGCCAAGATGAGGCCGGCACTTACGAGCAGTACTTC. Its translation is CASSQDEAGTYEQYF.

The CDR3 reads CASSPGLAGANTGELFF. CDR3 DNA sequence: TGTGCCAGCAGCCCGGGACTAGCGGGAGCGAACACCGGGGAGCTGTTTTTT. The rearrangement joins TRBV7-6 to TRBJ2-2; 14 bases agree with TRBD2. Germline CDR1 and CDR2: SGHVS and FNYEAQ. The CDR3 extends over 17 amino acids. Losses at the gene ends were 5 bases for V and 0 bases for J; bases not matched to a gene: 2.

The rearrangement uses TRBV2 and TRBJ2-5; D not certain. V was shortened by 6 bases and J by 5 bases, with 19 bases between the two germline ends. Germline lookup yields CDR1 SNHLY and CDR2 FYNNEI. This CDR3 contains 15 residues. The CDR3 bases are TGTGCCAGCAGCCGCCAGGAAGCCTCCAGTGAGACCCAGTACTTC. Translating gives CASSRQEASSETQYF.

J is TRBJ2-1 and V is TRBV12-3 or TRBV12-4; D ambiguous. Trimming removed 7 bases at V and 7 bases at J, with 14 bases between. The CDR3 sequence is 13 residues long. The CDR3 loop reads CASTLYTRNEQFF. CDR3 bases: TGTGCCAGCACCCTTTATACGAGGAATGAGCAGTTCTTC.

V usage is TRBV5-4 and J usage is TRBJ2-7; the match to TRBD2 covers 7 bases. Trimming removed 2 bases from V and 0 bases from J; junction bases left unmatched: 2. The CDR3 totals 14 residues. CDR1 and CDR2 (germline): SGHNT, YYREEE (reference sequence). CDR3 DNA: TGTGCCAGCAGCTTCGGGACTAACTCCTACGAGCAGTACTTC. It codes for CASSFGTNSYEQYF.

The J gene is TRBJ1-2, the V gene TRBV28; no reliable D call. Germline V gene data show CDR1 as MDHEN and CDR2 as SYDVKM. The CDR3 spans 14 residues. With 3 bases removed from V and 6 bases from J, the gap between germline ends came to 14 bases. CDR3 sequence (DNA): TGTGCCAGCAGTTTCGGTCCGTCATTGGATGGCTACACCTTC. Amino acid sequence: CASSFGPSLDGYTF.

This chain uses TRBV28 with TRBJ2-3; 7 nucleotides match TRBD2. The CDR3 length is 15 residues. CDR1 and CDR2 (germline): MDHEN, SYDVKM. The ends lost 1 base at V and 6 bases at J; junction bases unmatched: 7. The CDR3 sequence is CASSLSGVGGDTQYF. In DNA form, the CDR3 reads TGTGCCAGCAGTTTATCGGGTGTCGGGGGGGATACGCAGTATTTT.